A selection of T cell receptor beta chains follows, all from one sample in a study of graft-versus-host responses after intestinal transplantation. Their cognate antigens are unknown. Data came from immunoSEQ multiplex PCR; TCRdb stores just in-frame clones and leaves some out. The data contain about 35,000 clones, 93% of them singletons. The input for sequencing was unstimulated CD8+ T cells sorted from spleen or lymph node cells, taken before transplant. The receptors shown here come from a human donor who was the organ donor for an intestinal transplant. Each CDR3 is given with its conserved first and last residue. D genes are given only for firm matches. Expanded clones get a size class; other rows say once, few or many, or leave the size out.

NA | TRBJ2-4 | TRBV4-3 | NA | CASSPDVLDIQYF | TGCGCCAGCAGCCCCGATGTGCTCGACATTCAGTACTTC
NA | TRBJ1-2 | TRBV28 | few | CASSWGGAGYGYTF | TGTGCCAGCAGTTGGGGAGGGGCGGGCTATGGCTACACCTTC
NA | TRBJ2-7 | TRBV6-5 | NA | CASLLDADEQYF | TGTGCCAGCCTACTAGACGCCGACGAGCAGTACTTC
TRBD2 | TRBJ2-3 | TRBV4-1 | NA | CASSQRPSGTSSDTQYF | TGCGCCAGCAGCCAAAGACCCTCTGGGACTAGCTCGGATACGCAGTATTTT
NA | TRBJ1-5 | TRBV18 | once | CASSPPSSYSNQPQHF | TGTGCCAGCTCACCACCGTCGTCGTATAGCAATCAGCCCCAGCATTTT
TRBD2 | TRBJ2-3 | TRBV5-6 | NA | CASSLAGRTDTQYF | TGTGCCAGCAGCTTAGCGGGAAGAACAGATACGCAGTATTTT
NA | TRBJ2-4 | TRBV12-1 | NA | CASSYLGVVLGDKNIQYF | TGTGCCAGCAGCTACCTAGGAGTGGTACTTGGTGACAAAAACATTCAGTACTTC
NA | TRBJ1-2 | TRBV29-1 | NA | CSVDTNYGYTF | TGCAGCGTTGACACTAACTATGGCTACACCTTC
NA | TRBJ2-3 | TRBV9 | NA | CASSVEGESGTTDTQYF | TGTGCCAGCAGCGTAGAGGGGGAGAGCGGGACCACAGATACGCAGTATTTT
NA | TRBJ1-2 | TRBV7-9 | NA | CASSLGGYGYTF | TGTGCCAGCAGCTTGGGCGGCTATGGCTACACCTTC
TRBD1 | TRBJ2-7 | TRBV7-9 | NA | CASSKTSGGAYEQYF | TGTGCCAGCAGCAAGACGTCAGGGGGCGCCTACGAGCAGTACTTC
TRBD2 | TRBJ2-5 | TRBV7-6 | NA | CASSPKTSGIEKYF | TGTGCCAGCAGCCCAAAGACTAGCGGGATCGAGAAGTACTTC
TRBD2 | TRBJ2-1 | TRBV7-9 | NA | CASSPPGLAGLSYNEQFF | TGTGCCAGCAGCCCGCCGGGACTAGCGGGACTATCATACAATGAGCAGTTCTTC
TRBD1 | TRBJ2-1 | TRBV7-9 | NA | CASSPRPGQGRRNEQFF | TGTGCCAGCAGCCCGCGACCGGGACAGGGTAGGCGCAATGAGCAGTTCTTC
NA | TRBJ2-5 | TRBV15 | NA | CATSRGGTGIQETQYF | TGTGCCACCAGCAGAGGGGGAACAGGAATCCAAGAGACCCAGTACTTC
NA | TRBJ2-1 | TRBV27 | NA | CARPTSSYNEQFF | TGTGCCAGACCCACTAGCTCCTACAATGAGCAGTTCTTC
TRBD1 | TRBJ2-7 | TRBV4-3 | NA | CASSPMGQGAYEQYF | TGCGCCAGCAGCCCTATGGGACAGGGGGCCTACGAGCAGTACTTC
TRBD2 | TRBJ2-3 | TRBV2 | NA | CASSLPKGLAGDTDTQYF | TGTGCCAGCAGTCTACCAAAGGGACTAGCGGGAGACACAGATACGCAGTATTTT
NA | TRBJ2-7 | TRBV19 | NA | CASSIPGHYEQYF | TGTGCCAGTAGTATTCCGGGACACTACGAGCAGTACTTC
NA | TRBJ2-5 | TRBV19 | NA | CASSMGGGPQETQYF | TGTGCCAGTAGTATGGGGGGCGGGCCCCAAGAGACCCAGTACTTC
TRBD2 | TRBJ2-1 | TRBV5-1 | once | CASSPRTSGGDYNEQFF | TGCGCCAGCAGCCCGCGGACTAGCGGGGGGGATTACAATGAGCAGTTCTTC
NA | TRBJ2-3 | TRBV5-6 | NA | CASSLIPEGDTQYF | TGTGCCAGCAGCCTTATCCCGGAGGGAGATACGCAGTATTTT
TRBD2 | TRBJ2-7 | TRBV11-2 | NA | CASSSGTSGSTPYHEQYF | TGTGCCAGCAGTTCCGGGACTAGCGGGAGTACCCCCTACCACGAGCAGTACTTC
NA | TRBJ2-3 | TRBV9 | NA | CASSPFTDTQYF | TGTGCCAGCAGCCCCTTCACAGATACGCAGTATTTT
TRBD1 | TRBJ1-4 | TRBV7-9 | NA | CASSPEDRGDEKLFF | TGTGCCAGCAGCCCCGAGGACAGGGGGGATGAAAAACTGTTTTTT
TRBD2 | TRBJ2-2 | TRBV19 | NA | CASSSLAGGTGELFF | TGTGCCAGTAGCTCACTAGCGGGAGGGACCGGGGAGCTGTTTTTT
NA | TRBJ1-2 | TRBV28 | NA | CASSRHHRESGYGYTF | TGTGCCAGCAGTCGACACCACAGGGAAAGTGGCTATGGCTACACCTTC
TRBD1 | TRBJ2-1 | TRBV15 | NA | CATSRDLDREGDEQFF | TGTGCCACCAGCAGAGATTTAGACAGGGAAGGCGATGAGCAGTTCTTC
TRBD1 | TRBJ1-1 | TRBV6-5 | NA | CASTPQGAVEAFF | TGTGCCAGCACACCTCAGGGGGCGGTAGAAGCTTTCTTT
TRBD2 | TRBJ2-7 | TRBV27 | NA | CASSLFAGGDAYEQYF | TGTGCCAGCAGTTTATTTGCGGGAGGGGACGCCTACGAGCAGTACTTC
NA | TRBJ2-2 | TRBV6-1 | NA | CASSEAPRTNTGELFF | TGTGCCAGCAGTGAAGCCCCTCGGACGAACACCGGGGAGCTGTTTTTT